The rows below give T cell receptor beta chains drawn from one sample of a study of blood T cell repertoires in COVID-19. This table comes from immunoSEQ multiplex PCR, and its TCRdb copy is limited to in-frame clones, with some not included. The repertoire holds tens of thousands of clones, with 85% as singletons. Sequenced sample: peripheral blood. These receptors were taken from a man aged 45-65 years with active COVID-19. Each CDR3 is given with its conserved first and last residue. Each record gives: CDR3 DNA, CDR3 protein, V gene, clone size, J gene, D gene. D genes are given only for firm matches. Where a row states a size, it is once, few, many or the class of an expanded clone; other rows omit it.

cdr3_nt: TGTGCCAGCAGCTTAGGAACTTTAACAGGGGGCCGGTACGAGCAGTACTTC
cdr3_aa: CASSLGTLTGGRYEQYF
v_call: TRBV7-9
clone_size: once
j_call: TRBJ2-7
d_call: TRBD1

cdr3_nt: TGTGCCATCAGTGATGGAGGGGGCTGGCAGCCCCAGCATTTT
cdr3_aa: CAISDGGGWQPQHF
v_call: TRBV10-3
clone_size: few
j_call: TRBJ1-5
d_call: TRBD1

cdr3_nt: TGTGCCAGCAGTGAGGTCCGGGAAGTTGGTGAGCAGTTCTTC
cdr3_aa: CASSEVREVGEQFF
v_call: TRBV2
clone_size: NA
j_call: TRBJ2-1
d_call: NA

cdr3_nt: TGTGCCAGCTCACCGAGGACAGGATGGGGTTCTAACACTGAAGCTTTCTTT
cdr3_aa: CASSPRTGWGSNTEAFF
v_call: TRBV18
clone_size: NA
j_call: TRBJ1-1
d_call: TRBD1

cdr3_nt: TGTGCCATCAGTGAGTCGATTAGCGGGAGGGCCGGTGAGCAGTTCTTC
cdr3_aa: CAISESISGRAGEQFF
v_call: TRBV10-3
clone_size: NA
j_call: TRBJ2-1
d_call: TRBD2

cdr3_nt: TGCGCCAGCAGCCAAGACGTACGCGGGGGGTACAATGAGCAGTTCTTC
cdr3_aa: CASSQDVRGGYNEQFF
v_call: TRBV4-3
clone_size: few
j_call: TRBJ2-1
d_call: TRBD2

cdr3_nt: TGTGCCAGTACCGACAGCCCTAATGAAAAACTGTTTTTT
cdr3_aa: CASTDSPNEKLFF
v_call: TRBV7-9
clone_size: NA
j_call: TRBJ1-4
d_call: NA

cdr3_nt: TGTGCCAGCGGCCCTGCGGGCAGCTCCTACGAGCAGTACTTC
cdr3_aa: CASGPAGSSYEQYF
v_call: TRBV7-9
clone_size: NA
j_call: TRBJ2-7
d_call: NA

cdr3_nt: TGCGCCAGCAGCTTCAGGGGGAAAGGGGACACTGAAGCTTTCTTT
cdr3_aa: CASSFRGKGDTEAFF
v_call: TRBV5-1
clone_size: NA
j_call: TRBJ1-1
d_call: TRBD1

cdr3_nt: TGCGCCAGCAGCCTGACAGGGGATCAGCCCCAGCATTTT
cdr3_aa: CASSLTGDQPQHF
v_call: TRBV5-1
clone_size: NA
j_call: TRBJ1-5
d_call: TRBD1

cdr3_nt: TGTGCCAGCAGCTTAGTTCACTCCTCATTAGCCTACGAGCAGTACTTC
cdr3_aa: CASSLVHSSLAYEQYF
v_call: TRBV7-2
clone_size: NA
j_call: TRBJ2-7
d_call: NA

cdr3_nt: TGTGCCAGTAGTATAGATCCGGCCTACGAGCAGTACTTC
cdr3_aa: CASSIDPAYEQYF
v_call: TRBV19
clone_size: NA
j_call: TRBJ2-7
d_call: NA

cdr3_nt: TGCGCCAGCAGCCAAGGAGGGCCGACTGGGGCCAACGTCCTGACTTTC
cdr3_aa: CASSQGGPTGANVLTF
v_call: TRBV4-3
clone_size: medium-sized
j_call: TRBJ2-6
d_call: NA

cdr3_nt: TGTGCCAGCAGCTTGGATGCGTCAGGGGGCCGAGGCTACACCTTC
cdr3_aa: CASSLDASGGRGYTF
v_call: TRBV7-2
clone_size: medium-sized
j_call: TRBJ1-2
d_call: TRBD1

cdr3_nt: TGTGCCAGCTCACCACCTACAGCCTACAATGAGCAGTTCTTC
cdr3_aa: CASSPPTAYNEQFF
v_call: TRBV18
clone_size: NA
j_call: TRBJ2-1
d_call: NA

cdr3_nt: TGTGCCATCAGTGAGTTTAGCGGGGGTAACAATGAGCAGTTCTTC
cdr3_aa: CAISEFSGGNNEQFF
v_call: TRBV10-3
clone_size: NA
j_call: TRBJ2-1
d_call: TRBD2

cdr3_nt: TGTGCCAGCAGTGATCAGGGGGCCGACACCGGGGAGCTGTTTTTT
cdr3_aa: CASSDQGADTGELFF
v_call: TRBV2
clone_size: NA
j_call: TRBJ2-2
d_call: TRBD1

cdr3_nt: TGTGCCAGCAGTGAAATATCCGAGGTTTCACCCCTCCACTTT
cdr3_aa: CASSEISEVSPLHF
v_call: TRBV6-1
clone_size: NA
j_call: TRBJ1-6
d_call: NA

cdr3_nt: TGTGCCAGCAGTTACTCACGGGAGCCCTACTATGGCTACACCTTC
cdr3_aa: CASSYSREPYYGYTF
v_call: TRBV6-6
clone_size: NA
j_call: TRBJ1-2
d_call: NA

cdr3_nt: TGTGCCAGCAGCTTGGTCGGGGGGGCCCGCTACGAGCAGTACTTC
cdr3_aa: CASSLVGGARYEQYF
v_call: TRBV5-4
clone_size: NA
j_call: TRBJ2-7
d_call: TRBD2

cdr3_nt: TGTGCCAGCAGCCCCCGCCTGGGACTAGCGGTCTACGAGCAGTACTTC
cdr3_aa: CASSPRLGLAVYEQYF
v_call: TRBV14
clone_size: NA
j_call: TRBJ2-7
d_call: TRBD2

cdr3_nt: TGTGCCAGCAGCGTAGCTCAGGACAGGGGACGAGGAAAACTGTTTTTT
cdr3_aa: CASSVAQDRGRGKLFF
v_call: TRBV9
clone_size: once
j_call: TRBJ1-4
d_call: TRBD1